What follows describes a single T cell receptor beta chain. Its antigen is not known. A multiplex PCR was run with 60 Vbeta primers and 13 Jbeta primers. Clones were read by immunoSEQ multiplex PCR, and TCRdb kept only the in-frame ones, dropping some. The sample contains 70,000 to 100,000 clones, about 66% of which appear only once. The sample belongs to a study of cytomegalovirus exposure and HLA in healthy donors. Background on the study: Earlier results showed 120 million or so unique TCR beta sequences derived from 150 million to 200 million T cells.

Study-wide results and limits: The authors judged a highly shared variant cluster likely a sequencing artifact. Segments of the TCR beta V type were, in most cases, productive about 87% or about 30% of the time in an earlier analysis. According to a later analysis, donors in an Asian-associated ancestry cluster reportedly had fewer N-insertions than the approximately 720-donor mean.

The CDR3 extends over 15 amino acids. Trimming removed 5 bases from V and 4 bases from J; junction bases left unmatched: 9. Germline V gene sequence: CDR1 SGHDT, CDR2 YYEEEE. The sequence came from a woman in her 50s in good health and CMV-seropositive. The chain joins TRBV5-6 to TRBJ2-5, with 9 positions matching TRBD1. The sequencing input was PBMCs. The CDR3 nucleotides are TGTGCCAGCAGTACCGGGACAGGGCTGCGAGAGACCCAGTACTTC. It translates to CASSTGTGLRETQYF. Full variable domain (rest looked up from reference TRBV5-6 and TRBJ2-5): DAGVTQSPTHLIKTRGQQVTLRCSPKSGHDTVSWYQQALGQGPQFIFQYYEEEERQRGNFPDRFSGHQFPNYSSELNVNALLLGDSALYLCASSTGTGLRETQYFGPGTRLLVL.